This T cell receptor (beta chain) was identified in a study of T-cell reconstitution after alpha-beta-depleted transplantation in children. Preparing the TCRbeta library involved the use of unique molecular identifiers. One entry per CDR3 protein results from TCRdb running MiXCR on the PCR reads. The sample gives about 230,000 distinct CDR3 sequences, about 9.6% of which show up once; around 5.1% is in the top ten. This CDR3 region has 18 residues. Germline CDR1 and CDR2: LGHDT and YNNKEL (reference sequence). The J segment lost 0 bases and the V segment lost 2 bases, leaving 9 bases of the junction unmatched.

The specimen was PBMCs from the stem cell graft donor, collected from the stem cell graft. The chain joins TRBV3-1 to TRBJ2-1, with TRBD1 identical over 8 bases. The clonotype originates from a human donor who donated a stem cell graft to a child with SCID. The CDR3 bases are TGTGCCAGCAGCCAAAGCGGCTTCAGGGGGCCCTCCTACAATGAGCAGTTCTTC. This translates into CASSQSGFRGPSYNEQFF.